These T cell receptor beta chains were read from a single sample in a study of blood T cells in healthy people across ages. TCRdb fed the 5' RACE reads into MiXCR, producing one record per CDR3 protein. The data show approximately 2,000,000 distinct CDR3 sequences, roughly two fifths seen once. What was sequenced was blood. Receptors were obtained from a human donor in good health. CDR3s include the opening cysteine and the closing phenylalanine or tryptophan. Each record gives: CDR3 protein, V gene, J gene, clone size. Expanded clones are given a class, and other clones once, few, many or no size at all.

CASSYSFDSNYGYTF	TRBV6-2/TRBV6-3	TRBJ1-2	once
CASSIDLGLPGQSPFGAFF	TRBV19	TRBJ1-1	NA
CSAKSGLAYNEQFF	TRBV20-1	TRBJ2-1	few
CASSFGHGGYEQYF	TRBV11-2	TRBJ2-7	few
CSALIIASAQYF	TRBV20-1	TRBJ2-3	NA
CSVETGQVYGYTF	TRBV29-1	TRBJ1-2	NA
CSAMMGLAGTREQYF	TRBV20-1	TRBJ2-7	NA
CASRITGTENIQYF	TRBV12-3/TRBV12-4	TRBJ2-4	few
CASSSRTGGETQYF	TRBV7-9	TRBJ2-5	many
CATSGGGDQETQYF	TRBV15	TRBJ2-5	NA
CASRGQRSYEQYF	TRBV7-9	TRBJ2-7	few
CATSDGDSSSYEQYF	TRBV24-1	TRBJ2-7	NA
CAITRLAGANEQYF	TRBV10-3	TRBJ2-7	NA
CASSHESGANVLTF	TRBV3-1	TRBJ2-6	NA
CAWSELAGWDEQFF	TRBV30	TRBJ2-1	NA
CASSLEGGGLYGYTF	TRBV5-1	TRBJ1-2	few
CASSFPDRAYVQYF	TRBV5-6	TRBJ2-4	NA
CASSPGVEHYQETQYF	TRBV7-9	TRBJ2-5	NA
CSVEDPGQGKGYTF	TRBV29-1	TRBJ1-2	NA
CASSEARAREQFF	TRBV6-1	TRBJ2-1	NA
CSVDSGTGAVWTQYF	TRBV20-1	TRBJ2-5	NA
CSTLEGTDTQYF	TRBV20-1	TRBJ2-3	few
CASSSAIPGTSGGPEGTQYF	TRBV7-2	TRBJ2-5	NA
CASRRGLAGYNEQFF	TRBV2	TRBJ2-1	NA
CASSRSANYGYTF	TRBV7-2	TRBJ1-2	NA
CNVGQSKVYEQYF	TRBV29-1	TRBJ2-7	few
CASSLPPQGAVGSGANVLTF	TRBV7-8	TRBJ2-6	few
CASSSELVAGAEYF	TRBV11-3	TRBJ2-3	NA
CASSLSSETANTEAFF	TRBV5-1	TRBJ1-1	NA
CASSQGGRGAKSTDTQYF	TRBV4-2	TRBJ2-3	NA
CASSPGTGEYQPQHF	TRBV27	TRBJ1-5	NA
CSARKRRTNYEQYF	TRBV20-1	NA	few
CASSLVLAGELFF	TRBV7-2	TRBJ2-2	few
CASSYTGLRAEQYF	TRBV7-2	TRBJ2-5	NA
CASSLGRVAYEQYF	TRBV13	TRBJ2-7	few
CAIRVDNTEAFF	TRBV10-3	TRBJ1-1	NA
CATSRDKLYSNQPQHF	TRBV15	TRBJ1-5	once
CSASTWARNYGYTF	TRBV20-1	TRBJ1-2	NA
CASSGRGTSGNNEQFF	TRBV7-9	TRBJ2-1	NA
CASSLEVSGGLETQYF	TRBV5-1	TRBJ2-5	NA
CASSRDGDTQYF	TRBV5-1	TRBJ2-3	NA
CASSQADRRIYNSPLHF	TRBV4-1	TRBJ1-6	NA
CASSLEGLAPPETQYF	TRBV7-2	TRBJ2-5	NA
CSARGSPWGNQPQHF	TRBV20-1	TRBJ1-5	few
CASSAPAPGDQETQYF	TRBV9	TRBJ2-5	NA
CASSVGQQETYEQYF	TRBV9	NA	NA
CASSQEFPGGETQYF	TRBV4-1	TRBJ2-5	few
CASSQRRGDNNEQFF	TRBV7-3	TRBJ2-1	NA
CASSPRTGHSYEQYF	TRBV7-9	TRBJ2-7	NA
CASSLASGLGYTF	TRBV12-3/TRBV12-4	TRBJ1-2	NA
CASSPQRGFIIHYEQYF	TRBV28	NA	NA
CASSARQGYEQYF	TRBV7-9	TRBJ2-7	many
CASRAFLGGPNKQETQYF	TRBV7-9	TRBJ2-5	NA
CSALHWGGLAGEQYF	TRBV20-1	TRBJ2-7	NA
CSVEISNVQETQYF	TRBV29-1	TRBJ2-5	few
CSASKGASFTYNEQFF	TRBV20-1	TRBJ2-1	NA
CASSVSGAEETQYF	TRBV9	TRBJ2-5	NA
CASSYSGTGTANYGYTF	TRBV6-6	TRBJ1-2	few